Listed below are T cell receptor beta chains from one sample, sequenced in a study of blood T cell repertoires in COVID-19. TCRdb's copy holds only in-frame clones and misses some; the assay was immunoSEQ multiplex PCR. The sample carries 150,000 or so clones, roughly three quarters recorded once. The specimen sequenced was peripheral blood. These receptor sequences come from a woman in her sixties or seventies with acute or convalescent COVID-19. Each CDR3 is given with its conserved first and last residue. D genes are given only for firm matches. Size is omitted from some rows. Given values are once, few, many or a class for expanded clones.

j_call: TRBJ1-1; v_call: TRBV19; d_call: TRBD1; clone_size: few; cdr3_aa: CASSINRGANTEAFF; cdr3_nt: TGTGCCAGTAGTATAAACAGGGGGGCAAACACTGAAGCTTTCTTT
j_call: TRBJ2-7; v_call: TRBV28; d_call: .; clone_size: few; cdr3_aa: CASLTGGQPGAYEQYF; cdr3_nt: TGTGCCAGCTTAACCGGGGGACAGCCTGGGGCCTACGAGCAGTACTTC
j_call: TRBJ2-5; v_call: TRBV14; d_call: TRBD2; clone_size: .; cdr3_aa: CASSLGLAGEYGTQYF; cdr3_nt: TGTGCCAGCAGCCTTGGACTAGCGGGAGAGTATGGGACCCAGTACTTC
j_call: TRBJ2-7; v_call: TRBV2; d_call: .; clone_size: .; cdr3_aa: CASQHKAYEQYF; cdr3_nt: TGTGCCAGCCAACACAAAGCCTACGAGCAGTACTTC
j_call: TRBJ1-2; v_call: TRBV4-2; d_call: TRBD1; clone_size: .; cdr3_aa: CASSQGAGGGYGYTF; cdr3_nt: TGTGCCAGCAGCCAAGGGGCAGGGGGCGGCTATGGCTACACCTTC
j_call: TRBJ2-1; v_call: TRBV7-3; d_call: TRBD2; clone_size: .; cdr3_aa: CASSGDLAGRDEQFF; cdr3_nt: TGTGCCAGCAGCGGGGACCTAGCGGGGAGGGATGAGCAGTTCTTC
j_call: TRBJ2-3; v_call: TRBV6-2/TRBV6-3; d_call: TRBD1; clone_size: .; cdr3_aa: CASSYSTGGWEDTQYF; cdr3_nt: TGTGCCAGCAGTTACTCGACAGGGGGCTGGGAAGATACGCAGTATTTT
j_call: TRBJ1-2; v_call: TRBV6-5; d_call: .; clone_size: medium-sized; cdr3_aa: CASRTMNRDGYTF; cdr3_nt: TGTGCCAGCAGAACAATGAACAGGGATGGCTACACCTTC
j_call: TRBJ1-6; v_call: TRBV19; d_call: TRBD1; clone_size: .; cdr3_aa: CATGTGGVFNSPLHF; cdr3_nt: TGTGCCACCGGAACAGGGGGCGTATTTAATTCACCCCTCCACTTT
j_call: TRBJ2-1; v_call: TRBV6-5; d_call: .; clone_size: once; cdr3_aa: CASSYSRNEQFF; cdr3_nt: TGTGCCAGCAGTTACAGCCGCAATGAGCAGTTCTTC
j_call: TRBJ2-7; v_call: TRBV14; d_call: TRBD1; clone_size: .; cdr3_aa: CASSRVGGGEQYF; cdr3_nt: TGTGCCAGCAGCCGTGTAGGGGGCGGCGAGCAGTACTTC
j_call: TRBJ2-4; v_call: TRBV2; d_call: .; clone_size: .; cdr3_aa: CASREDIQYF; cdr3_nt: TGTGCCAGCAGGGAGGACATTCAGTACTTC
j_call: TRBJ2-1; v_call: TRBV5-1; d_call: .; clone_size: few; cdr3_aa: CASSQGGTSNEQFF; cdr3_nt: TGCGCCAGCAGCCAAGGGGGTACAAGCAATGAGCAGTTCTTC
j_call: TRBJ1-1; v_call: TRBV9; d_call: .; clone_size: .; cdr3_aa: CASSVRGGTEAFF; cdr3_nt: TGTGCCAGCAGCGTAAGGGGGGGCACTGAAGCTTTCTTT
j_call: TRBJ2-1; v_call: TRBV11-2; d_call: .; clone_size: .; cdr3_aa: CASSFGGNEQFF; cdr3_nt: TGTGCCAGCAGCTTCGGCGGAAATGAGCAGTTCTTC
j_call: TRBJ2-2; v_call: TRBV12-5; d_call: .; clone_size: few; cdr3_aa: CASAPGEVGELFF; cdr3_nt: TGTGCTAGTGCCCCCGGGGAGGTCGGGGAGCTGTTTTTT
j_call: TRBJ1-6; v_call: TRBV6-6; d_call: .; clone_size: few; cdr3_aa: CASSDDRLYNSPLHF; cdr3_nt: TGTGCCAGCAGCGATGACAGGCTTTATAATTCACCCCTCCACTTT
j_call: TRBJ2-7; v_call: TRBV11-2; d_call: TRBD1; clone_size: .; cdr3_aa: CASSPLGTGAYEQYF; cdr3_nt: TGTGCCAGCAGCCCGCTCGGGACAGGAGCCTACGAGCAGTACTTC
j_call: TRBJ1-5; v_call: TRBV7-2; d_call: TRBD1; clone_size: .; cdr3_aa: CASSSDRGAQPQHF; cdr3_nt: TGTGCCAGCAGCTCTGACAGGGGAGCACAGCCCCAGCATTTT
j_call: TRBJ1-4; v_call: TRBV11-2; d_call: .; clone_size: few; cdr3_aa: CASSLGGGSSEKLFF; cdr3_nt: TGTGCCAGCAGCCTTGGGGGAGGGTCGAGTGAAAAACTGTTTTTT
j_call: TRBJ2-7; v_call: TRBV27; d_call: .; clone_size: .; cdr3_aa: CASSLRQGSYEQYF; cdr3_nt: TGTGCCAGCAGTTTACGGCAGGGCTCCTACGAGCAGTACTTC
j_call: TRBJ1-4; v_call: TRBV28; d_call: TRBD1; clone_size: .; cdr3_aa: CASSIPGQGDEKLFF; cdr3_nt: TGTGCCAGCAGTATTCCGGGACAGGGGGATGAAAAACTGTTTTTT
j_call: TRBJ1-2; v_call: TRBV6-5; d_call: .; clone_size: .; cdr3_aa: CATRQDNDGYTF; cdr3_nt: TGTGCCACCCGACAGGACAACGATGGCTACACCTTC
j_call: TRBJ2-1; v_call: TRBV27; d_call: TRBD1; clone_size: once; cdr3_aa: CASGQGGFYNEQFF; cdr3_nt: TGTGCCAGCGGACAGGGGGGCTTCTACAATGAGCAGTTCTTC
j_call: TRBJ2-7; v_call: TRBV11-2; d_call: TRBD1; clone_size: few; cdr3_aa: CASSPNQGALRSYEQYF; cdr3_nt: TGTGCCAGCAGCCCCAATCAGGGGGCCCTCCGCTCCTACGAGCAGTACTTC
j_call: TRBJ1-2; v_call: TRBV18; d_call: .; clone_size: .; cdr3_aa: CASSLDQGKVGYTF; cdr3_nt: TGTGCCAGCTCGCTGGACCAGGGGAAGGTTGGCTACACCTTC
j_call: TRBJ2-3; v_call: TRBV12-2; d_call: .; clone_size: .; cdr3_aa: CASRLAIPDTQYF; cdr3_nt: TGTGCAAGTCGCTTGGCCATACCAGATACGCAGTATTTT
j_call: TRBJ2-3; v_call: TRBV9; d_call: .; clone_size: .; cdr3_aa: CASSVGSFGGPGDTQYF; cdr3_nt: TGTGCCAGCAGCGTTGGGTCCTTCGGGGGGCCAGGGGATACGCAGTATTTT
j_call: TRBJ1-2; v_call: TRBV6-1; d_call: .; clone_size: .; cdr3_aa: CASSGPTAYYGYTF; cdr3_nt: TGTGCCAGCAGTGGCCCGACAGCTTACTATGGCTACACCTTC
j_call: TRBJ1-2; v_call: TRBV7-3; d_call: TRBD1; clone_size: .; cdr3_aa: CASSQRTGAGYTF; cdr3_nt: TGTGCCAGCAGCCAACGGACAGGGGCTGGCTACACCTTC
j_call: TRBJ1-5; v_call: TRBV6-1; d_call: .; clone_size: .; cdr3_aa: CASSGRGTTGNQPQHF; cdr3_nt: TGTGCCAGCAGTGGGCGGGGGACAACGGGCAATCAGCCCCAGCATTTT
j_call: TRBJ1-2; v_call: TRBV2; d_call: TRBD1; clone_size: .; cdr3_aa: CASSPLTGSGGYTF; cdr3_nt: TGTGCCAGCAGTCCGCTGACAGGGAGTGGCGGCTACACCTTC
j_call: TRBJ1-6; v_call: TRBV10-3; d_call: TRBD1; clone_size: .; cdr3_aa: CAISALDRNSPLHF; cdr3_nt: TGTGCCATCAGTGCCCTGGACAGGAATTCACCCCTCCACTTT
j_call: TRBJ1-2; v_call: TRBV9; d_call: TRBD1; clone_size: few; cdr3_aa: CASSTEDRGDGYTF; cdr3_nt: TGTGCCAGCAGCACCGAGGACAGGGGTGATGGCTACACCTTC
j_call: TRBJ1-1; v_call: TRBV7-9; d_call: .; clone_size: .; cdr3_aa: CASGNTGPEAFF; cdr3_nt: TGTGCCAGCGGAAATACAGGCCCTGAAGCTTTCTTT
j_call: TRBJ2-1; v_call: TRBV19; d_call: TRBD2; clone_size: .; cdr3_aa: CASSGSGRGEQFF; cdr3_nt: TGTGCCAGTAGTGGTAGCGGGAGAGGTGAGCAGTTCTTC
j_call: TRBJ2-6; v_call: TRBV2; d_call: TRBD2; clone_size: .; cdr3_aa: CASSAVAGGLGANVLTF; cdr3_nt: TGTGCCAGCAGTGCGGTAGCGGGGGGGCTTGGGGCCAACGTCCTGACTTTC
j_call: TRBJ2-1; v_call: TRBV5-1; d_call: .; clone_size: .; cdr3_aa: CASSLAYEQFF; cdr3_nt: TGCGCCAGCAGCTTGGCCTATGAGCAGTTCTTC
j_call: TRBJ2-5; v_call: TRBV4-1; d_call: .; clone_size: .; cdr3_aa: CASSQLVGVETQYF; cdr3_nt: TGCGCCAGCAGCCAATTGGTCGGGGTGGAGACCCAGTACTTC
j_call: TRBJ2-2; v_call: TRBV4-2; d_call: .; clone_size: .; cdr3_aa: CASSQSGAYTGELFF; cdr3_nt: TGTGCCAGCAGCCAGTCGGGAGCGTATACCGGGGAGCTGTTTTTT
j_call: TRBJ1-5; v_call: TRBV18; d_call: .; clone_size: few; cdr3_aa: CASSQRGGIGNQPQHF; cdr3_nt: TGTGCCAGCTCACAAAGAGGAGGTATCGGCAATCAGCCCCAGCATTTT
j_call: TRBJ1-6; v_call: TRBV3-1/TRBV3-2; d_call: .; clone_size: .; cdr3_aa: CASSRFQGGNSPLHF; cdr3_nt: TGTGCCAGCAGCCGATTCCAAGGCGGAAATTCACCCCTCCACTTT
j_call: TRBJ1-4; v_call: TRBV10-3; d_call: .; clone_size: few; cdr3_aa: CAISDGDPGEKLFF; cdr3_nt: TGTGCCATCTCCGACGGAGATCCTGGTGAAAAACTGTTTTTT
j_call: TRBJ1-2; v_call: TRBV19; d_call: .; clone_size: .; cdr3_aa: CASTRGSNYGYTF; cdr3_nt: TGTGCCAGTACTAGGGGATCTAACTATGGCTACACCTTC
j_call: TRBJ2-1; v_call: TRBV11-2; d_call: TRBD2; clone_size: .; cdr3_aa: CASSSRPSGGVDEQFF; cdr3_nt: TGTGCCAGCAGCTCCCGGCCAAGCGGGGGCGTCGACGAGCAGTTCTTC
j_call: TRBJ1-1; v_call: TRBV6-2/TRBV6-3; d_call: TRBD1; clone_size: .; cdr3_aa: CASSAGDREGAEAFF; cdr3_nt: TGTGCCAGCAGTGCTGGGGACAGGGAGGGCGCTGAAGCTTTCTTT
j_call: TRBJ2-5; v_call: TRBV19; d_call: .; clone_size: few; cdr3_aa: CASSTPLGGARQETQYF; cdr3_nt: TGTGCCAGTAGTACTCCCCTGGGCGGGGCACGACAAGAGACCCAGTACTTC
j_call: TRBJ1-2; v_call: TRBV6-5; d_call: .; clone_size: .; cdr3_aa: CASSWEKHYGYTF; cdr3_nt: TGTGCCAGCAGTTGGGAGAAACACTATGGCTACACCTTC
j_call: TRBJ2-4; v_call: TRBV5-4; d_call: .; clone_size: few; cdr3_aa: CASSLPGGKNIQYF; cdr3_nt: TGTGCCAGCAGCTTGCCCGGAGGCAAAAACATTCAGTACTTC
j_call: TRBJ1-6; v_call: TRBV12-5; d_call: TRBD1; clone_size: few; cdr3_aa: CASGLGQVGSPLHF; cdr3_nt: TGTGCTAGTGGTTTAGGACAGGTCGGCTCACCCCTCCACTTT
j_call: TRBJ1-5; v_call: TRBV21-1; d_call: .; clone_size: .; cdr3_aa: CASSKPRGGCHSNQPQHF; cdr3_nt: TGTGCCAGCAGCAAACCGCGGGGGGGTTGCCATAGCAATCAGCCCCAGCATTTT
j_call: TRBJ1-5; v_call: TRBV29-1; d_call: .; clone_size: few; cdr3_aa: CSVSGGGNQPQHF; cdr3_nt: TGCAGCGTTTCGGGAGGGGGCAATCAGCCCCAGCATTTT
j_call: TRBJ2-2; v_call: TRBV3-1/TRBV3-2; d_call: TRBD1; clone_size: .; cdr3_aa: CASSGRGQGAQVGTGELFF; cdr3_nt: TGTGCCAGCAGCGGGAGGGGACAGGGGGCGCAGGTGGGCACCGGGGAGCTGTTTTTT
j_call: TRBJ2-3; v_call: TRBV28; d_call: TRBD2; clone_size: once; cdr3_aa: CASSLVAGATDTQYF; cdr3_nt: TGTGCCAGCAGTTTAGTCGCGGGAGCGACAGATACGCAGTATTTT
j_call: TRBJ2-3; v_call: TRBV29-1; d_call: .; clone_size: .; cdr3_aa: CRRRDKSTDTQYF; cdr3_nt: TGCCGTCGCCGGGATAAGAGCACAGATACGCAGTATTTT